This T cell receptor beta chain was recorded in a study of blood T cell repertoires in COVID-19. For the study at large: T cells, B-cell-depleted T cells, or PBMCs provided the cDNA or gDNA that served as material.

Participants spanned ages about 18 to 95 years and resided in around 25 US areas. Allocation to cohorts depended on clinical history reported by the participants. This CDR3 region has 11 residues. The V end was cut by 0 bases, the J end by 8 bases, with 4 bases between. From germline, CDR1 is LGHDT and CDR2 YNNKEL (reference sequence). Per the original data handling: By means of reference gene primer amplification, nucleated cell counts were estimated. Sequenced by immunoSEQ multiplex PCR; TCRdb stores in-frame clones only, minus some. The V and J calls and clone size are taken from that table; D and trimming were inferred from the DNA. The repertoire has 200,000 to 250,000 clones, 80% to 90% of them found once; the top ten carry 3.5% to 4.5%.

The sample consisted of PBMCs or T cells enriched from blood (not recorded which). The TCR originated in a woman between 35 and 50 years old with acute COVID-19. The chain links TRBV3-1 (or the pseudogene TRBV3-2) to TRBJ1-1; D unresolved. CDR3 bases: TGTGCCAGCAGCCAAGAGAGGGAAGCTTTCTTT. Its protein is CASSQEREAFF.